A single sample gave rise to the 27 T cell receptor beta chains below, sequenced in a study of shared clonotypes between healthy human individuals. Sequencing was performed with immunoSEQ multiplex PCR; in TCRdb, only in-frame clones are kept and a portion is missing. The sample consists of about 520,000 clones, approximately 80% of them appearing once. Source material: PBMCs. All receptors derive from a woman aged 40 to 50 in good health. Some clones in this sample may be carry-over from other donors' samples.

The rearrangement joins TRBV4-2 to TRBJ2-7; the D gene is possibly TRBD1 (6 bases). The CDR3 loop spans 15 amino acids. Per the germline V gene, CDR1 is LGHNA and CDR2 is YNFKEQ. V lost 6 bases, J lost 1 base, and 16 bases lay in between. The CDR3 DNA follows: TGTGCCAGCAGTTCTACAAGAGGGGGTTCCTACGAGCAGTACTTC. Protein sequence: CASSSTRGGSYEQYF.

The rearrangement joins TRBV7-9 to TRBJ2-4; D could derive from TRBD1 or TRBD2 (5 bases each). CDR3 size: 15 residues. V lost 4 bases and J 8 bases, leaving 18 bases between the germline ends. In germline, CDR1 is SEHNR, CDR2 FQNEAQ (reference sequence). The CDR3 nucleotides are TGTGCCAGCAGCTCCGGGGCTGGGTTCCGAGACATTCAGTACTTC. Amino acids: CASSSGAGFRDIQYF.

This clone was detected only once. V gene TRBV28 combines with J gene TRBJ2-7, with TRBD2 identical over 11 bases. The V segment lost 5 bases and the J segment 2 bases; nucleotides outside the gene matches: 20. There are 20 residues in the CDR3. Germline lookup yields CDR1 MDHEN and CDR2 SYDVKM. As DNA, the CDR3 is TGTGCCAGCAGTCCCATTCCCTCTTATACTAGCGGGAGTACACCCTACGAGCAGTACTTC. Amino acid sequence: CASSPIPSYTSGSTPYEQYF.

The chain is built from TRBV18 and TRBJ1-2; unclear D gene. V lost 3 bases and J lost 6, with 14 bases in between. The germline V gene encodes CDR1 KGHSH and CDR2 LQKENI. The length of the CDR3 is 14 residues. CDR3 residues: CASSPTSDRDGYTF. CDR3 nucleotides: TGTGCCAGCTCACCGACCTCAGACCGTGATGGCTACACCTTC.

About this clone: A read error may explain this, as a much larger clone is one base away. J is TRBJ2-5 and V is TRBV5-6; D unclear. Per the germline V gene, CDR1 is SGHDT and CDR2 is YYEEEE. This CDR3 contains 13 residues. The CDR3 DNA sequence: TGTGCCAGCAGCTTGTACAACCAAGATACCCAGTACTTC. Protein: CASSLYNQDTQYF. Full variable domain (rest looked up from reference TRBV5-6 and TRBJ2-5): DAGVTQSPTHLIKTRGQQVTLRCSPKSGHDTVSWYQQALGQGPQFIFQYYEEEERQRGNFPDRFSGHQFPNYSSELNVNALLLGDSALYLCASSLYNQDTQYFGPGTRLLVL.

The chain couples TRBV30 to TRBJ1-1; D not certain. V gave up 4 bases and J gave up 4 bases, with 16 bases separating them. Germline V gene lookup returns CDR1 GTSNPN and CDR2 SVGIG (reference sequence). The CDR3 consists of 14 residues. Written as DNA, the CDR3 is TGTGCCTGGACTGAGACGGGGTCGACCACTGAAGCTTTCTTT. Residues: CAWTETGSTTEAFF.

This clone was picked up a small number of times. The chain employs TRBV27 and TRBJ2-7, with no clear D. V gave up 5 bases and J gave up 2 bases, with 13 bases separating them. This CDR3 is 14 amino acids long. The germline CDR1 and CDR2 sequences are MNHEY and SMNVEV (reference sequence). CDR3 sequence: CASSIGPPTYEQYF. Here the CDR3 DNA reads TGTGCCAGCAGTATCGGACCGCCAACCTACGAGCAGTACTTC.

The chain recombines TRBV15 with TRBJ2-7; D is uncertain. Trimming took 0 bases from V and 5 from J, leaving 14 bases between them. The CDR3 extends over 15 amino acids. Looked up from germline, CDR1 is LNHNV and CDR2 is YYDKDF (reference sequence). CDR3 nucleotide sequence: TGTGCCACCAGCAGAGATGGTGGCACTTGGGACGAGCAGTACTTC. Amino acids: CATSRDGGTWDEQYF.

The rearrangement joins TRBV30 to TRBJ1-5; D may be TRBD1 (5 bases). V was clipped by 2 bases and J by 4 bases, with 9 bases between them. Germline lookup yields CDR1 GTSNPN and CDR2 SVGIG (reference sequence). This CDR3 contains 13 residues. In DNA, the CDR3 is TGTGCCTGGAGTCATCAGGGAAATCAGCCCCAGCATTTT. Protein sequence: CAWSHQGNQPQHF.

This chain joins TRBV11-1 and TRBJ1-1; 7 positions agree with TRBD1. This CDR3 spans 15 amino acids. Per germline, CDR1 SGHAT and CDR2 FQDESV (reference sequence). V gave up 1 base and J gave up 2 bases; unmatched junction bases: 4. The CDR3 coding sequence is TGTGCCAGCAGCTTAGAGGCAGGGGGTAACACTGAAGCTTTCTTT. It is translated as CASSLEAGGNTEAFF.

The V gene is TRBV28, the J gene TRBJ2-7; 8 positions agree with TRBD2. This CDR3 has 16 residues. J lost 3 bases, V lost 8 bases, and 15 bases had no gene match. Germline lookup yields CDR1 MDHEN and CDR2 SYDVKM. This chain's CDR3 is CASRGGSGLGRYEQYF. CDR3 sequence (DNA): TGTGCCAGCCGGGGGGGCTCAGGGCTTGGGCGCTACGAGCAGTACTTC.

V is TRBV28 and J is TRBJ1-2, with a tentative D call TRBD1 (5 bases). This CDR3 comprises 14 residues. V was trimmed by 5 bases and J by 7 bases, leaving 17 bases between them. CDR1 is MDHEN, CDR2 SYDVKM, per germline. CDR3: CASSPGGTSGGYTF. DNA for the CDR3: TGTGCCAGCAGTCCGGGGGGAACCTCCGGTGGCTACACCTTC.

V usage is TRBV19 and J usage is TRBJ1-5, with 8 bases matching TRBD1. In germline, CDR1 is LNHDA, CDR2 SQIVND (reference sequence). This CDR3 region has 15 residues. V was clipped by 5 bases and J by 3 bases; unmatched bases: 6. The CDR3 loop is CASSREGQVNQPQHF. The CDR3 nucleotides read TGTGCCAGTAGTCGCGAGGGACAGGTCAATCAGCCCCAGCATTTT.

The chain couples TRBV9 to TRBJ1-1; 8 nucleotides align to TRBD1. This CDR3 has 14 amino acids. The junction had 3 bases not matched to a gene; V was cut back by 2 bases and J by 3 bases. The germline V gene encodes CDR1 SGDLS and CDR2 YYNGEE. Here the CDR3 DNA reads TGTGCCAGCAGCGTGCTGGACAGGGACACTGAAGCTTTCTTT. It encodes CASSVLDRDTEAFF.

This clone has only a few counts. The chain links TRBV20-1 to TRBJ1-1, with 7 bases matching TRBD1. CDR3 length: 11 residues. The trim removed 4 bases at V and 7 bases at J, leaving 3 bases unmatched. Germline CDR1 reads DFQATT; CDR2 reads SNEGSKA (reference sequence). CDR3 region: CSATRGIEAFF. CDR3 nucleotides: TGCAGTGCTACCAGGGGGATTGAAGCTTTCTTT.

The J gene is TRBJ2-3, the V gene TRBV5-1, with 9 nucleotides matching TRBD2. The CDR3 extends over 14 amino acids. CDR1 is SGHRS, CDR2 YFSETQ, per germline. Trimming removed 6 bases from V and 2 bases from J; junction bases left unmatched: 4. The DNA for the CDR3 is TGCGCCAGCACTCGACTAGCGGTCACAGATACGCAGTATTTT. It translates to CASTRLAVTDTQYF.

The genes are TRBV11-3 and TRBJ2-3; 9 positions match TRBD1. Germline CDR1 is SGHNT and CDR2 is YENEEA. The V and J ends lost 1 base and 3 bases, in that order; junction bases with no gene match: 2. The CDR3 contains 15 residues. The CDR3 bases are TGTGCCAGCAGCTTAGGACAGGGGGGGACAGATACGCAGTATTTT. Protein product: CASSLGQGGTDTQYF.

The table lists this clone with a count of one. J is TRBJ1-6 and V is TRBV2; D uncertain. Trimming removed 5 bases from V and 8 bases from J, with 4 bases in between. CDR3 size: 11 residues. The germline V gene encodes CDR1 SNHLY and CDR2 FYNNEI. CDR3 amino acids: CASSYDSPLHF. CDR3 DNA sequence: TGTGCCAGCAGTTATGATTCACCCCTCCACTTT.

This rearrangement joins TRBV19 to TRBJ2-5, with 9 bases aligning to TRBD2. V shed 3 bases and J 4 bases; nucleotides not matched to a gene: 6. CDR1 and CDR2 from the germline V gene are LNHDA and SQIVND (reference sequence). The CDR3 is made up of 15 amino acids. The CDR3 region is CASSISSGRTETQYF. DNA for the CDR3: TGTGCCAGTAGTATTTCCAGCGGGAGGACAGAGACCCAGTACTTC.

CDR3 protein: CASSLGGRGVFF. CDR3 DNA sequence: TGTGCCAGCAGCTTGGGCGGCAGAGGGGTGTTTTTT. This rearrangement joins TRBV7-9 to TRBJ1-4, with D tentatively TRBD1 (5 bases). Between the trimmed V and J ends, which lost 3 bases and 15 bases, there was a span of 14 bases. Germline V gives CDR1 SEHNR, CDR2 FQNEAQ (reference sequence). This CDR3 comprises 12 residues.

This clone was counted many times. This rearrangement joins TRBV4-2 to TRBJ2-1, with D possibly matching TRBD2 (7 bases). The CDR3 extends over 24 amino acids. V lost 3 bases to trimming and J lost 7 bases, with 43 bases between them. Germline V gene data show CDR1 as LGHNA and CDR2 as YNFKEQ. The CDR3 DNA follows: TGTGCCAGCAGCCACCCCCGTCCGACGGGGGCGAAGTGGCTAGCGGAGCCCGGGGGGAATGAGCAGTTCTTC. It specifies CASSHPRPTGAKWLAEPGGNEQFF.

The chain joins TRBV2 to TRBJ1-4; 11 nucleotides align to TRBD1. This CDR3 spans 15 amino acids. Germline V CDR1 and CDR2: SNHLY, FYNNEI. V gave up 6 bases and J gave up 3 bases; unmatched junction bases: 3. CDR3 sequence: CASRDRGRANEKLFF. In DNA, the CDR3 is TGTGCCAGCAGGGACAGGGGGCGCGCTAATGAAAAACTGTTTTTT. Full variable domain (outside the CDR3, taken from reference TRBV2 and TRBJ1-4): EPEVTQTPSHQVTQMGQEVILRCVPISNHLYFYWYRQILGQKVEFLVSFYNNEISEKSEIFDDQFSVERPDGSNFTLKIRSTKLEDSAMYFCASRDRGRANEKLFFGSGTQLSVL.

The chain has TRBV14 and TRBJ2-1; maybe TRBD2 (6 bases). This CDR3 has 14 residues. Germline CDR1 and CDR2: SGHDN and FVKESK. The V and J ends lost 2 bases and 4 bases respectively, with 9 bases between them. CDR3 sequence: CASSQSSVYNEQFF. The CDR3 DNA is TGTGCCAGCAGCCAATCTAGCGTGTACAATGAGCAGTTCTTC.

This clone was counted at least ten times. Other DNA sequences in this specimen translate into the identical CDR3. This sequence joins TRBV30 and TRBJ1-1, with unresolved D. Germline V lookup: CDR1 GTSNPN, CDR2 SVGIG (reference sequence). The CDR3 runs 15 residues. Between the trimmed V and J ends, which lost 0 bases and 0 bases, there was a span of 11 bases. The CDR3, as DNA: TGTGCCTGGAGTGTAGGCCCTCAACTGAACACTGAAGCTTTCTTT. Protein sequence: CAWSVGPQLNTEAFF.

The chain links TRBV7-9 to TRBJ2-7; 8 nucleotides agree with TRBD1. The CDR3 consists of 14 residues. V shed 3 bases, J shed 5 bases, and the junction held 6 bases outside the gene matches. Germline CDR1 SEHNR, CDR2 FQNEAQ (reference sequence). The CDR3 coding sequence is TGTGCCAGCAGCTTCCGGACAGGGTCAGACGAGCAGTACTTC. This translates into CASSFRTGSDEQYF.

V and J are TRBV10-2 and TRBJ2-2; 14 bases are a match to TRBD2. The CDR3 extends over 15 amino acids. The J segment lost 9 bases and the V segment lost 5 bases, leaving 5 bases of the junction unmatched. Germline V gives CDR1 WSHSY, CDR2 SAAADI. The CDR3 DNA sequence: TGCGCCAGCAGTACGGGACTAGCGGGAGTCCGGGAGCTGTTTTTT. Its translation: CASSTGLAGVRELFF.

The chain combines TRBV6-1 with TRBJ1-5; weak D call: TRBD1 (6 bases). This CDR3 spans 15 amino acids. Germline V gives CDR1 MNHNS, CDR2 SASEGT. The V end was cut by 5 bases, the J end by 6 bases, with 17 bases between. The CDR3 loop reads CASSSRGRGRQPQHF. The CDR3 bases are TGTGCCAGCAGTTCCCGTGGCAGGGGCCGTCAGCCCCAGCATTTT.